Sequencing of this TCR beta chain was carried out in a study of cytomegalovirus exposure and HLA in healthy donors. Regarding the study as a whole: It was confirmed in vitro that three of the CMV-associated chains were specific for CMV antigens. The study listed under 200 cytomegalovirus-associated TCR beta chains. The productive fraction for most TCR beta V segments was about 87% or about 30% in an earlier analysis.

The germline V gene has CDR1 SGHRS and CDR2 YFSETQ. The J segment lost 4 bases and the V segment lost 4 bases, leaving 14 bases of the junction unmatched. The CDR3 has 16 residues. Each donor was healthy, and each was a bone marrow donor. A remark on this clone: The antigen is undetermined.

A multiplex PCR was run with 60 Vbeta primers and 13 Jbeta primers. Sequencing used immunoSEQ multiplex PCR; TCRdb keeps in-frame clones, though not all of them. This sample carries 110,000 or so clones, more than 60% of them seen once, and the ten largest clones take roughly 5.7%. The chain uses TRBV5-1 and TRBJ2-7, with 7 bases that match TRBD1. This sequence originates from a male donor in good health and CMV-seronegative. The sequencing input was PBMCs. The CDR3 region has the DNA TGCGCCAGCAGCCGAGGACAGGTACCTACCCTTTACGAGCAGTACTTC. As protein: CASSRGQVPTLYEQYF.